The 26 T cell receptor beta chains reported below all come from one sample, sequenced in a study of cytomegalovirus exposure and HLA in healthy donors. In the PCR, 60 Vbeta and 13 Jbeta primers were used. Profiling relied on immunoSEQ multiplex PCR, and the TCRdb table lists in-frame clones only, not all of them. The table lists about 120,000 clones. The sample comprised PBMCs. The receptors were sampled from a middle-aged man in good health and CMV-seropositive.

The J gene is TRBJ2-1, the V gene TRBV5-6, with 9 positions matching TRBD1. The CDR3 spans 15 residues. Unmatched junction bases numbered 5, after V lost 2 bases and J lost 5 bases. Germline CDR1 reads SGHDT; CDR2 reads YYEEEE. In nucleotides, the CDR3 is TGTGCCAGCAGCTTACAGGGGGCGCCGGACAATGAGCAGTTCTTC. The encoded protein is CASSLQGAPDNEQFF.

The genes are TRBV2 and TRBJ2-5, with 8 bases that match TRBD1. Trimming cost V 3 bases and J 5 bases; bases outside gene matches: 8. The V gene's germline CDR1 is SNHLY and CDR2 FYNNEI. CDR3 size: 15 residues. This chain's CDR3 is CASSDPDRDGETQYF. Written as DNA, the CDR3 is TGTGCCAGCAGTGACCCGGACAGGGATGGGGAGACCCAGTACTTC.

The V gene is TRBV5-8, the J gene TRBJ2-1; 7 bases are a match to TRBD2. Germline assignment: CDR1 SGHTS and CDR2 YDEGEE. The CDR3 covers 14 residues. Trimming cost V 7 bases and J 2 bases; bases outside gene matches: 6. The DNA of the CDR3 is TGTGCCAGCTCACGCGGGAGTACCTACAATGAGCAGTTCTTC. This encodes CASSRGSTYNEQFF. Looking up the rest from reference TRBV5-8 and TRBJ2-1 gives the full variable domain: EAGVTQSPTHLIKTRGQQATLRCSPISGHTSVYWYQQALGLGLQFLLWYDEGEERNRGNFPPRFSGRQFPNYSSELNVNALELEDSALYLCASSRGSTYNEQFFGPGTRLTVL.

J is TRBJ2-2 and V is TRBV7-3; D ambiguous. This CDR3 region has 17 residues. Germline V gene sequence: CDR1 SGHTA, CDR2 FQGTGA. V lost 1 base and J 4 bases, leaving 16 bases between the germline ends. The CDR3 reads CASSLSHSASGTGELFF. In DNA form, the CDR3 reads TGTGCCAGCAGCTTAAGTCATTCTGCTTCGGGCACCGGGGAGCTGTTTTTT.

This chain joins TRBV29-1 and TRBJ2-7; TRBD1 aligns across 11 bases. This CDR3 region has 14 residues. Germline lookup yields CDR1 SQVTM and CDR2 ANQGSEA. J lost 6 bases, V lost 4 bases, and 8 bases had no gene match. The CDR3 reads CSVVGQGVVGEQYF. In nucleotides, the CDR3 is TGCAGCGTTGTGGGACAGGGGGTCGTGGGCGAGCAGTACTTC.

This rearrangement joins TRBV29-1 to TRBJ2-7; perhaps TRBD2 as D (6 bases). Trimming cost V 6 bases and J 2 bases, with 23 bases left between them. There are 16 residues in the CDR3. The germline gives CDR1 SQVTM, CDR2 ANQGSEA. This CDR3 is CSVYAGLPTFAYEQYF. The CDR3 DNA is TGCAGCGTATACGCGGGACTCCCAACCTTCGCCTACGAGCAGTACTTC.

The chain is built from TRBV6-5 and TRBJ2-3; 9 bases line up with TRBD2. CDR3 size: 16 residues. CDR1 is MNHEY, CDR2 SVGAGI, per germline. The trim removed 11 bases at V and 10 bases at J, leaving 22 bases unmatched. CDR3 sequence: CAGSWGGGRANEAQYF. As DNA, the CDR3 is TGTGCCGGTAGTTGGGGTGGCGGGAGGGCCAATGAAGCGCAGTATTTT.

For this clone: At the DNA level, this CDR3 is encoded by other sequences in the same sample as well. The CDR3: CASSSLYGYTF. The DNA for the CDR3 is TGTGCCAGCAGTTCTCTCTATGGCTACACCTTC. The chain joins TRBV28 to TRBJ1-2; D gene unclear. Germline CDR1 reads MDHEN; CDR2 reads SYDVKM. The CDR3 extends over 11 amino acids. Trimming removed 4 bases from V and 4 bases from J, with 4 bases in between.

The rearrangement joins TRBV15 to TRBJ1-3; no definite D call. The CDR3 covers 16 residues. Between the trimmed V and J ends, which lost 0 bases and 4 bases, there was a span of 13 bases. Germline CDR1 reads LNHNV; CDR2 reads YYDKDF (reference sequence). CDR3: CATSRDLRREGNTIYF. The CDR3 DNA reads as TGTGCCACCAGCAGAGACTTACGTAGGGAGGGAAACACCATATATTTT.

The rearrangement links TRBV19 to TRBJ1-5; 7 bases are a match to TRBD1. Germline V gene data show CDR1 as LNHDA and CDR2 as SQIVND (reference sequence). With V trimmed by 1 base and J by 7 bases, 7 bases remained unmatched. This CDR3 is 15 amino acids long. CDR3 in DNA: TGTGCCAGTAGTATAGCCACGGGACAGATACAGCCCCAGCATTTT. It translates to CASSIATGQIQPQHF.

The J gene is TRBJ2-7, the V gene TRBV5-5; D not certain. The CDR3 extends over 12 amino acids. Germline V gene lookup returns CDR1 SGHKS and CDR2 YYEKEE (reference sequence). Deletions cut 1 base from V and 5 bases from J, with 7 bases between. The CDR3 region has the DNA TGTGCCAGCAGCTTGTCCCTTAACGAGCAGTACTTC. Translation: CASSLSLNEQYF.

The chain couples TRBV13 to TRBJ2-1; 7 bases match TRBD2. In germline, CDR1 is PRHDT, CDR2 FYEKMQ (reference sequence). The CDR3 contains 13 residues. V shed 5 bases and J 9 bases; nucleotides not matched to a gene: 7. CDR3 DNA sequence: TGTGCCAGCAGCGCCTTACTAGCGAGTGAGCAGTTCTTC. Residues: CASSALLASEQFF.

This chain links TRBV28 with TRBJ2-5; no firm D call. This CDR3 spans 13 amino acids. The ends were cut back, 6 bases at V and 5 bases at J, with 13 bases in the middle. Germline-derived CDR1 and CDR2 are MDHEN and SYDVKM. The CDR3 DNA sequence: TGTGCCAGCAGCCCCGCCTGGCGGGAGACCCAGTACTTC. Translating it yields CASSPAWRETQYF.

The rearrangement links TRBV29-1 to TRBJ2-2, with 7 nucleotides matching TRBD1. Germline V gene data show CDR1 as SQVTM and CDR2 as ANQGSEA. After removal of 4 bases from V and 3 bases from J, the junction contained 8 bases not matched to a gene. This CDR3 contains 15 residues. As DNA, the CDR3 is TGCAGCGTTGGAAGACAGGGTCGGGACACCGGGGAGCTGTTTTTT. Translated, it gives CSVGRQGRDTGELFF.

The chain employs TRBV7-8 and TRBJ2-6; D not resolved. Trimming shortened V by 5 bases and J by 4 bases, and 12 bases separated the two germline ends. This CDR3 is built from 15 residues. Germline CDR1 is SGHVS and CDR2 is FQNEAQ. Written as DNA, the CDR3 is TGTGCCAGCAGCCGGATGAGGTCCGGGGCCAACGTCCTGACTTTC. Amino acids: CASSRMRSGANVLTF. Full variable domain (missing parts from reference TRBV7-8 and TRBJ2-6): GAGVSQSPRYKVAKRGQDVALRCDPISGHVSLFWYQQALGQGPEFLTYFQNEAQLDKSGLPSDRFFAERPEGSVSTLKIQRTQQEDSAVYLCASSRMRSGANVLTFGAGSRLTVL.

CDR3 protein: CASSQFPPGTGGLNEQFF. The CDR3 DNA is TGCGCCAGCAGCCAATTCCCGCCTGGGACAGGGGGCCTGAATGAGCAGTTCTTC. The chain links TRBV4-3 to TRBJ2-1, with TRBD1 matching over 12 bases. J was trimmed by 7 bases and V by 2 bases; bases with no gene match: 12. The CDR3 loop spans 18 amino acids. Germline-derived CDR1 and CDR2 are LGHNA and YSLEER.

This chain links TRBV15 with TRBJ2-2, with TRBD1 matching 7 bases. The CDR3 runs 16 residues. V was clipped by 2 bases and J by 6 bases; unmatched bases: 9. Germline CDR1 LNHNV, CDR2 YYDKDF (reference sequence). Here the CDR3 reads CATSRRQGEGPGELFF. CDR3 DNA sequence: TGTGCCACCAGCAGACGACAGGGTGAGGGGCCCGGGGAGCTGTTTTTT.

J is TRBJ1-1 and V is TRBV28; weak D call: TRBD1 (5 bases). With 5 bases removed from V and 2 bases from J, the gap between germline ends came to 9 bases. The CDR3 extends over 13 amino acids. CDR1 MDHEN and CDR2 SYDVKM come from the germline V gene. The CDR3 reads CASSRGHNTEAFF. In nucleotides, the CDR3 is TGTGCCAGCAGTCGCGGACACAACACTGAAGCTTTCTTT.

This sequence joins TRBV5-1 and TRBJ2-5, with D tentatively TRBD1 (8 bases). The germline V gene encodes CDR1 SGHRS and CDR2 YFSETQ. V dropped 4 bases and J dropped 3 bases, with 16 bases sitting between them. The CDR3 contains 15 residues. CDR3 sequence: CASSPGQGGKETQYF. The CDR3 DNA sequence: TGCGCCAGCAGCCCCGGACAGGGAGGGAAAGAGACCCAGTACTTC.

The J gene is TRBJ2-1, the V gene TRBV6-6, with 10 bases lining up with TRBD1. The CDR3 covers 15 residues. V was pared by 5 bases and J by 8 bases, with 9 bases of the junction left unmatched. The germline V gene has CDR1 MNHNY and CDR2 SVGAGI (reference sequence). The CDR3: CASSPRTGGDDEQFF. CDR3 in DNA: TGTGCCAGCAGTCCTCGGACAGGGGGTGACGATGAGCAGTTCTTC.

This chain uses TRBV7-9 with TRBJ2-2, with 8 bases identical to TRBD2. With V trimmed by 6 bases and J by 2 bases, 8 bases remained unmatched. The CDR3 extends over 16 amino acids. Germline V CDR1 and CDR2: SEHNR, FQNEAQ (reference sequence). The CDR3 bases are TGTGCCAGCAGTTATTTAGCGGGACCTAACACCGGGGAGCTGTTTTTT. It codes for CASSYLAGPNTGELFF.

The chain is built from TRBV15 and TRBJ2-7, with TRBD1 identical over 10 bases. V trimming: 3 bases; J trimming: 6 bases; junction bases outside the gene matches: 8. Germline CDR1 and CDR2: LNHNV and YYDKDF (reference sequence). This CDR3 has 15 amino acids. CDR3 residues: CATSSSRTGGAEQYF. The CDR3 DNA reads as TGTGCCACCAGCAGCTCGAGGACAGGGGGGGCCGAGCAGTACTTC.

This chain links TRBV18 with TRBJ1-2; D gene ambiguous. The CDR3 totals 17 residues. Trimming cost V 0 bases and J 4 bases, with 18 bases left between them. Germline lookup yields CDR1 KGHSH and CDR2 LQKENI. As DNA, the CDR3 is TGTGCCAGCTCACCACCGAGTCTGCGCAGCGACTTCTATGGCTACACCTTC. Translation gives CASSPPSLRSDFYGYTF. Full variable domain (remainder filled in from reference TRBV18 and TRBJ1-2): NAGVMQNPRHLVRRRGQEARLRCSPMKGHSHVYWYRQLPEEGLKFMVYLQKENIIDESGMPKERFSAEFPKEGPSILRIQQVVRGDSAAYFCASSPPSLRSDFYGYTFGSGTRLTVV.

J is TRBJ2-1 and V is TRBV7-8; no clear D. CDR1 and CDR2 from the germline V gene are SGHVS and FQNEAQ. The CDR3 covers 11 residues. The germline V and J ends were trimmed by 8 bases and 8 bases, with 10 bases remaining between them. The CDR3 coding sequence is TGTGCCAGCTACCAGGCAGATGAGCAGTTCTTC. It yields the protein CASYQADEQFF.

This chain uses TRBV28 with TRBJ2-7; D remains unclear. Germline CDR1 MDHEN, CDR2 SYDVKM. Trimming stripped 2 bases from V and 3 bases from J, with 8 bases between. The CDR3 spans 13 residues. CDR3 sequence: CASSLGRNYEQYF. CDR3 in DNA: TGTGCCAGCAGTTTAGGCAGGAACTACGAGCAGTACTTC.

The J gene is TRBJ1-2, the V gene TRBV9, with D unresolved. Per germline, CDR1 SGDLS and CDR2 YYNGEE. The CDR3 runs to 13 residues. V was clipped by 1 base and J by 6 bases, with 10 bases between them. CDR3 protein: CASSVQMRDGYTF. CDR3 bases: TGTGCCAGCAGCGTACAAATGAGGGATGGCTACACCTTC.